The present T cell receptor (beta chain) was sequenced within a study of neurological immune-mediated disorders (dated by TCRdb to about 2019). About the investigation overall: The study compared peripheral blood TCR-beta repertoires of HTLV-I-associated myelopathy (HAM/TSP) patients, multiple sclerosis patients and healthy controls using UMI-based sequencing. The roughly 110 TCR-beta libraries covered PBMC samples along with longitudinal samples, technical triplicates, and paired sorted CD4+ and CD8+ T-cell subsets. The cohort comprised 68 subjects: some 15 HAM/TSP patients, some 34 multiple sclerosis patients and 20 or so healthy controls.

Healthy controls were blood bank volunteers in Maryland, USA. Libraries from unsorted PBMCs were made from 2 million PBMCs kept in RNAlater at -80 degrees C until RNA extraction. Peripheral blood was subjected to Ficoll-Hypaque density gradient centrifugation to isolate PBMCs, which were then cryopreserved in liquid nitrogen. Paper-wide results and their limitations: No identical CDR3 amino acid sequences were shared among expanded clones across subjects, suggesting private TCR-beta repertoires in all groups. TCR clonal expansion was highest in HAM/TSP patients and lowest in MS patients, with MS patients falling below even healthy controls.

The table lists this clonotype with many counts. What this receptor recognizes is not known. Base qualities are not recorded, but no much larger clone differs from it by a single base. Trimmed from V: 4 bases; trimmed from J: 7 bases; junction bases lacking a gene match: 6. The germline V gene encodes CDR1 SGHRS and CDR2 YFSETQ. The CDR3 numbers 15 residues from cysteine through phenylalanine. The read is trimmed to its CDR3 DNA, 45 bases read in frame from base 1. cDNA was synthesized by template-switch 5'RACE using a primer carrying a 10-nucleotide random unique molecular identifier by which each TCR transcript was tagged. Every sequencing run yielded over 170 million TCR-beta sequences covering 15-18 subjects. Total RNA was extracted with the RNeasy kit. Using the KAPA Real-time Library Amplification kit, TCR-beta VDJ regions were amplified with primers for the TCR constant region and the 5'RACE anchor. Sample indexes and Illumina adaptors were added in a first PCR, and a second PCR then increased library yield. The roughly 650 bp TCR product was size-selected on a 2% E-gel SizeSelection system after Ampure bead purification. Before pooling, library quality was checked on a Bioanalyzer, concentration was measured with Qubit, and libraries were quantified with the Kapa Library Quantification kit. Paired-end 2 x 150 bp sequencing of the libraries was performed on an Illumina HiSeq 2500. To increase sequence diversity, roughly 24-32% phiX was spiked into each library pool. The source study handled its data this way. The UMI-based MiGEC pipeline processed quality-filtered reads and removed over 80% of raw TCR sequences during error correction. VDJ genes were aligned to IMGT germline references, and each clonotype was defined by a unique CDR3 amino acid sequence together with V-J genes. Clonal expansion, Shannon diversity and CDR3 relatedness (CalcPairwiseDistances, ClusterSamples) were evaluated with VDJtools, and phylogenetic trees were built with CLCbio workbench. Clones with at least 8 unique UMIs were defined as expanded, with this threshold being based on coefficient-of-variation modelling across technical triplicates. TCRdb reran the public reads through fastp at Q25 and MiXCR, keeping productive beta chains. Each entry merges the rows of one CDR3 protein and shows their most common DNA and genes. The V and J calls shown here were made by TCRdb, not taken from the authors' results. This sample has 26,000 or so distinct CDR3 sequences in its table, and around 20% of those were observed once. In total, the top ten clones hold more than 15% of the sample.

This receptor was taken from a woman aged 60 to 75 in good health. Sequenced sample: PBMCs. The V and J segments used are TRBV5-1 and TRBJ2-2; 11 central bases correspond to TRBD1. The encoded CDR3 is CASSRGQGAVGELFF. The DNA sequence follows: TGCGCCAGCAGCCGCGGACAGGGGGCAGTCGGGGAGCTGTTTTTT.